Each of the 23 T cell receptor beta chains below was sequenced from the same sample in a study of coeliac disease. Data came from immunoSEQ multiplex PCR; TCRdb stores just in-frame clones and leaves some out. The repertoire includes 2,500 to 3,000 clones, roughly 66% of them detected once, and 14% to 15% sits in the top ten. Sequencing was carried out using lamina propria lymphocytes from the gut. The receptors originated from an older woman with celiac disease on a gluten-free diet.

The CDR3 loop reads CASSSVRKVGETQYF. DNA for the CDR3: TGCGCCAGCAGTAGCGTAAGGAAGGTTGGAGAGACCCAGTACTTC. The rearrangement uses TRBV10-1 and TRBJ2-5; D call uncertain. The CDR3 spans 15 residues. Per germline, CDR1 WNHNN and CDR2 SYGVQD (reference sequence). V lost 5 bases, J lost 4 bases, and 17 bases lay in between.

The rearrangement joins TRBV7-9 to TRBJ1-2; D gene uncertain. Germline loops: CDR1 SEHNR, CDR2 FQNEAQ (reference sequence). The CDR3 runs to 13 residues. The ends were cut back, 3 bases at V and 2 bases at J, with 7 bases in the middle. The CDR3, as DNA: TGTGCCAGCAGCTTCTTATCGAACTATGGCTACACCTTC. It encodes CASSFLSNYGYTF.

This chain connects TRBV4-1 to TRBJ2-7; unclear D gene. This CDR3 has 12 amino acids. Looked up from germline, CDR1 is MGHRA and CDR2 is YSYEKL. Trimming pared 1 base from V and 3 bases from J, leaving 4 bases between. CDR3: CASSQGGYEQYV. The DNA for the CDR3 is TGCGCCAGCAGCCAAGGGGGCTACGAGCAGTACGTC.

The CDR3 nucleotides read TGTGCCAGCAGCCTCCAGGGGGTGAACACCGGGGAGCTGTTTTTT. It encodes CASSLQGVNTGELFF. The rearrangement joins TRBV14 to TRBJ2-2, with 7 bases aligning to TRBD1. CDR1 is SGHDN and CDR2 is FVKESK in the germline V gene. This CDR3 is built from 15 residues. With 4 bases clipped from V and 1 base from J, the junction kept 3 bases outside the gene matches.

The chain employs TRBV19 and TRBJ2-6; maybe TRBD1 (5 bases). Germline V gene data show CDR1 as LNHDA and CDR2 as SQIVND (reference sequence). CDR3 length: 19 residues. The germline V and J ends were trimmed by 5 bases and 9 bases, with 29 bases remaining between them. The CDR3 loop reads CASSALRTKSQSRVNVLTF. CDR3 bases: TGTGCCAGTAGTGCGTTGAGGACAAAATCACAAAGTCGGGTCAACGTCCTGACTTTC. The full variable domain, with the rest looked up from reference TRBV19 and TRBJ2-6, is DGGITQSPKYLFRKEGQNVTLSCEQNLNHDAMYWYRQDPGQGLRLIYYSQIVNDFQKGDIAEGYSVSREKKESFPLTVTSAQKNPTAFYLCASSALRTKSQSRVNVLTFGAGSRLTVL.

This clone appeared a single time. The rearrangement uses TRBV30 and TRBJ2-3; possible D gene TRBD2, 5 bases. V was shortened by 4 bases and J by 3 bases, with 14 bases between the two germline ends. CDR1 is GTSNPN and CDR2 is SVGIG in the germline V gene (reference sequence). The CDR3 sequence is 14 residues long. Here the CDR3 DNA reads TGTGCCTGGAAGGCTCGGGGTAGGACAGATACGCAGTATTTT. It encodes CAWKARGRTDTQYF.

The rearrangement uses TRBV4-2 and TRBJ2-5, with a possible D match to TRBD2 (6 bases). The CDR3 runs 16 residues. Germline V gene sequence: CDR1 LGHNA, CDR2 YNFKEQ. Trimming pared 0 bases from V and 5 bases from J, leaving 16 bases between. The CDR3 sequence is CASSQDGTSWGETQYF. In nucleotides, the CDR3 is TGTGCCAGCAGCCAAGATGGAACTAGCTGGGGTGAGACCCAGTACTTC.

V is TRBV5-4 and J is TRBJ2-2; D uncertain. The CDR3 has 15 residues. The V gene's germline CDR1 is SGHNT and CDR2 YYREEE (reference sequence). V was clipped by 4 bases and J by 4 bases, with 14 bases between them. The CDR3 bases are TGTGCCAGCAGCCTACCCGAGGTGGGCACCGGGGAGCTGTTTTTT. As protein: CASSLPEVGTGELFF.

The chain links TRBV2 to TRBJ1-5; D is unclear. The CDR3 spans 14 residues. V dropped 9 bases and J dropped 2 bases, with 14 bases sitting between them. Germline lookup yields CDR1 SNHLY and CDR2 FYNNEI. CDR3 amino acids: CASILERGNQPQHF. The CDR3, as DNA: TGTGCCAGTATCCTCGAGAGGGGCAATCAGCCCCAGCATTTT. Full variable domain (remainder filled in from reference TRBV2 and TRBJ1-5): EPEVTQTPSHQVTQMGQEVILRCVPISNHLYFYWYRQILGQKVEFLVSFYNNEISEKSEIFDDQFSVERPDGSNFTLKIRSTKLEDSAMYFCASILERGNQPQHFGDGTRLSIL.

This clone turned up a few times. V gene TRBV5-1 combines with J gene TRBJ2-3, with TRBD2 as a possible D gene (6 bases). The CDR3 is 14 residues long. The germline V gene has CDR1 SGHRS and CDR2 YFSETQ. V was trimmed by 7 bases and J by 0 bases, leaving 12 bases between them. CDR3 loop: CASFPGDSTDTQYF. The DNA of the CDR3 is TGCGCCAGCTTCCCGGGGGATAGCACAGATACGCAGTATTTT.

This clone was seen only a few times. This chain links TRBV6-5 with TRBJ2-2; 9 nucleotides line up with TRBD1. The germline V gene has CDR1 MNHEY and CDR2 SVGAGI. This CDR3 has 15 amino acids. The trim removed 6 bases at V and 7 bases at J, leaving 9 bases unmatched. This chain's CDR3 is CASRAGTGKVGELFF. Written as DNA, the CDR3 is TGTGCCAGCAGGGCCGGGACAGGGAAGGTCGGGGAGCTGTTTTTT.

The sample holds a few counts of this clone. The chain uses TRBV28 and TRBJ1-5; no clear D. Trimming removed 3 bases from V and 0 bases from J, with 3 bases in between. The CDR3 is 13 amino acids. CDR1 and CDR2 from the germline V gene are MDHEN and SYDVKM. Written as DNA, the CDR3 is TGTGCCAGCAGTTTCGTTAGCAATCAGCCCCAGCATTTT. Translated: CASSFVSNQPQHF.

The chain combines TRBV7-3 with TRBJ2-2; D gene unclear. The CDR3 contains 16 residues. CDR1 is SGHTA, CDR2 FQGTGA, per germline. The germline V and J ends were trimmed by 5 bases and 8 bases, with 21 bases remaining between them. The CDR3 region is CASSPSHSTQPGELFF. CDR3 sequence (DNA): TGTGCCAGCAGCCCATCCCACTCGACTCAGCCGGGGGAGCTGTTTTTT.

The CDR3 reads CASRIGTGDREQYF. For the CDR3, the DNA is TGTGCCAGCAGAATTGGGACAGGGGACCGCGAGCAGTACTTC. The chain carries TRBV27 and TRBJ2-7, with 10 bases aligning to TRBD1. The ends lost 6 bases at V and 6 bases at J; junction bases unmatched: 8. Germline lookup yields CDR1 MNHEY and CDR2 SMNVEV (reference sequence). The CDR3 runs to 14 residues.

The CDR3 DNA is TGTGCCAGCAGCCCACAGGGGAGTGGCACTGAAGCTTTCTTT. This gives the protein CASSPQGSGTEAFF. V and J are TRBV7-2 and TRBJ1-1; 7 bases map to TRBD1. The V and J ends lost 5 bases and 4 bases, in that order; junction bases with no gene match: 7. Germline values: CDR1 SGHTA, CDR2 FQGNSA. This CDR3 is 14 amino acids long.

The genes are TRBV5-4 and TRBJ1-2; D gene unclear. The CDR3 runs to 16 residues. Trimming stripped 0 bases from V and 0 bases from J, with 12 bases between. Germline V CDR1 and CDR2: SGHNT, YYREEE (reference sequence). In DNA form, the CDR3 reads TGTGCCAGCAGCTTGGGAGATATTTCCCCTAACTATGGCTACACCTTC. It codes for CASSLGDISPNYGYTF.

The chain is built from TRBV10-1 and TRBJ2-7, with no clear D. This CDR3 has 13 amino acids. Trimming removed 2 bases at V and 0 bases at J, with 5 bases between. The V gene's germline CDR1 is WNHNN and CDR2 SYGVQD (reference sequence). The CDR3 DNA follows: TGCGCCAGCAGTGAGGGAGCCTCCTACGAGCAGTACTTC. Its translation: CASSEGASYEQYF.

The chain links TRBV6-5 to TRBJ2-2, with 7 bases identical to TRBD2. The germline V gene encodes CDR1 MNHEY and CDR2 SVGAGI. The CDR3 has 14 residues. V shed 7 bases and J 7 bases; nucleotides not matched to a gene: 9. CDR3 region: CASKRGEVIGELFF. Here the CDR3 DNA reads TGTGCCAGCAAGCGGGGCGAAGTAATCGGGGAGCTGTTTTTT.

Details on this clone: Germline and junction disagree at one end, which may indicate a read error. The chain recombines TRBV7-7 with TRBJ2-1, with TRBD2 matching over 9 bases. CDR1 is SSHAT and CDR2 is FNYEAQ in the germline V gene (reference sequence). This CDR3 has 15 amino acids. The CDR3: CASSIAGGPNNEQFF. In DNA, the CDR3 is TGTGCTAGCAGCATCGCGGGAGGGCCCAACAATGAGCAGTTCTTC.

The chain uses TRBV28 and TRBJ2-2, with 7 nucleotides matching TRBD2. Per the germline V gene, CDR1 is MDHEN and CDR2 is SYDVKM. The CDR3 extends over 16 amino acids. V was clipped by 3 bases and J by 2 bases; unmatched bases: 6. This CDR3 is CASSLAGRGNTGELFF. CDR3 DNA sequence: TGTGCCAGCAGTTTGGCGGGGAGGGGAAACACCGGGGAGCTGTTTTTT. The full variable domain, with the rest looked up from reference TRBV28 and TRBJ2-2, is DVKVTQSSRYLVKRTGEKVFLECVQDMDHENMFWYRQDPGLGLRLIYFSYDVKMKEKGDIPEGYSVSREKKERFSLILESASTNQTSMYLCASSLAGRGNTGELFFGEGSRLTVL.

By its share, this clone is large (0.1 to 1%). This chain joins TRBV30 and TRBJ2-6; D perhaps matches TRBD1 (5 bases). Trimming stripped 0 bases from V and 2 bases from J, with 5 bases between. In germline, CDR1 is GTSNPN, CDR2 SVGIG (reference sequence). The length of the CDR3 is 14 residues. This CDR3 is CAWSVQAGANVLTF. The CDR3 coding sequence is TGTGCCTGGAGTGTACAGGCTGGGGCCAACGTCCTGACTTTC. Combining the CDR3 with reference TRBV30 and TRBJ2-6 gives the whole variable domain SQTIHQWPATLVQPVGSPLSLECTVEGTSNPNLYWYRQAAGRGLQLLFYSVGIGQISSEVPQNLSASRPQDRQFILSSKKLLLSDSGFYLCAWSVQAGANVLTFGAGSRLTVL.

V usage is TRBV27 and J usage is TRBJ2-7; tentatively, D is TRBD1 (5 bases). Germline CDR1 MNHEY, CDR2 SMNVEV (reference sequence). Trimming cost V 6 bases and J 3 bases, with 12 bases left between them. The CDR3 has 13 residues. CDR3 residues: CASSPRQGYEQYV. The CDR3 nucleotides are TGTGCCAGCAGCCCGAGGCAGGGCTACGAGCAGTACGTC.

The rearrangement uses TRBV30 and TRBJ2-3; weak D call: TRBD1 (5 bases). The CDR3 runs 13 residues. V lost 2 bases, J lost 0 bases, and 6 bases lay in between. Germline V gene sequence: CDR1 GTSNPN, CDR2 SVGIG (reference sequence). The CDR3 region has the DNA TGTGCCTGGAGTCAGGGTAGCACAGATACGCAGTATTTT. Its translation is CAWSQGSTDTQYF.